One T cell receptor beta chain is described in this entry. Its matching antigen is unknown. The treatment denotes: 15 to 20 received Ad26.COV2.S at low or high dose, single or two shots; several received placebo; per-sample allocation not given. Samples came from day 63 after the first vaccine or placebo injection. An adult donor aged 18-55 years was enrolled in Boston. Spike of the Wuhan-strain SARS-CoV-2 was expressed by an Ad26 vector, which formed the vaccine. These data belong to a study of Ad26.COV2.S vaccination and SARS-CoV-2 variants. The method was immunoSEQ multiplex PCR; TCRdb's version includes in-frame clones alone and lacks a portion of them. Of a few hundred thousand clones listed, roughly 84% were seen once; the top ten hold roughly 3.1%. Study-wide points: It is possible that the TCR breadth and depth analyses underestimated the total T cell responses. Similar non-spike TCR breadth was seen in vaccine and placebo recipients.

Germline CDR1 and CDR2: SGHTA and FQGTGA. The ends were cut back, 0 bases at V and 3 bases at J, with 12 bases in the middle. There are 16 residues in the CDR3. This TCR came from a person aged 18-65 years who received the Ad26.COV2.S COVID-19 vaccine or a placebo. The V gene is TRBV7-3, the J gene TRBJ1-5; D may be TRBD1 (6 bases). Sequencing was performed on peripheral blood, taken in a trial of Ad26.COV2.S vaccine versus placebo. CDR3 sequence reads: CASSLTKGGINQPQHF. The CDR3 bases are TGTGCCAGCAGCTTAACAAAAGGGGGTATCAATCAGCCCCAGCATTTT.